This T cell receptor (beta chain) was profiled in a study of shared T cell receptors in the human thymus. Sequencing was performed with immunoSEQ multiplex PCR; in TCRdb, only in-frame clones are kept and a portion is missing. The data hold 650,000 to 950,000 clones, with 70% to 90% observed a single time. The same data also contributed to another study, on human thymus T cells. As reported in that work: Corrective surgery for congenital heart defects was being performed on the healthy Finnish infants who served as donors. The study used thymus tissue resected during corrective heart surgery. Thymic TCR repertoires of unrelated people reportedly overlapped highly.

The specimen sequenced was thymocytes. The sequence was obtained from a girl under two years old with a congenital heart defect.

The CDR3 is CSVGCRQQETQYF. Here the CDR3 DNA reads TGCAGCGTGGGGTGTAGACAGCAAGAGACCCAGTACTTC. The chain uses TRBV29-1 and TRBJ2-5; possible D gene TRBD1, 5 bases. V was cut by 6 bases and J by 2 bases, with 13 bases left in between. CDR3 length: 13 residues. Germline values: CDR1 SQVTM, CDR2 ANQGSEA.